This T cell receptor (beta chain) emerged from a study of post-analysis software for immune sequencing data. Study-wide results and caveats: Among four or five TRBV segments more frequent in patients than controls were TRBV5-6, TRBV5-1 and TRBV20-1. Versus controls, multiple sclerosis patients showed significantly lower diversity (normalized Chao1).

The TCR beta cDNA libraries contained unique molecular identifiers. Each CDR3 protein is one row after TCRdb ran MiXCR on the PCR reads. The table has about 820,000 distinct CDR3 sequences, roughly 50% seen once; the top ten hold over 4%. Details on this clonotype: The antigen is undetermined.

This CDR3 comprises 13 residues. After removal of 4 bases from V and 10 bases from J, the junction contained 8 bases not matched to a gene. Germline-derived CDR1 and CDR2 are SGHRS and YFSETQ. The source of this sequence is a girl aged 10 to 17 with multiple sclerosis. Sequences were obtained from blood. The chain recombines TRBV5-1 with TRBJ2-1; TRBD1 matches 7 bases. CDR3 protein: CASSPNTGEEQFF. In nucleotides, the CDR3 is TGCGCCAGCAGCCCGAACACAGGGGAAGAGCAGTTCTTC. The whole variable domain, remainder taken from reference TRBV5-1 and TRBJ2-1, is KAGVTQTPRYLIKTRGQQVTLSCSPISGHRSVSWYQQTPGQGLQFLFEYFSETQRNKGNFPGRFSGRQFSNSRSEMNVSTLELGDSALYLCASSPNTGEEQFFGPGTRLTVL.